This TCR beta chain was sequenced for a study of control samples from healthy donors and cancer patients. Sequenced by immunoSEQ multiplex PCR; TCRdb stores in-frame clones only, minus some. The sample has roughly 25,000 clones; approximately 91% are singletons. V was pared by 0 bases and J by 0 bases, with 4 bases of the junction left unmatched. This CDR3 region has 16 residues. Germline V gene sequence: CDR1 LNHDA, CDR2 SQIVND (reference sequence). V is TRBV19 and J is TRBJ2-5, with 7 bases aligning to TRBD1. The sample taken for sequencing was PBMCs. The clonotype originates from a man between 50 and 59 years old with lung cancer. The CDR3 DNA follows: TGTGCCAGTAGTATAGACGGGACAGTGTACCAAGAGACCCAGTACTTC. Its translation: CASSIDGTVYQETQYF.